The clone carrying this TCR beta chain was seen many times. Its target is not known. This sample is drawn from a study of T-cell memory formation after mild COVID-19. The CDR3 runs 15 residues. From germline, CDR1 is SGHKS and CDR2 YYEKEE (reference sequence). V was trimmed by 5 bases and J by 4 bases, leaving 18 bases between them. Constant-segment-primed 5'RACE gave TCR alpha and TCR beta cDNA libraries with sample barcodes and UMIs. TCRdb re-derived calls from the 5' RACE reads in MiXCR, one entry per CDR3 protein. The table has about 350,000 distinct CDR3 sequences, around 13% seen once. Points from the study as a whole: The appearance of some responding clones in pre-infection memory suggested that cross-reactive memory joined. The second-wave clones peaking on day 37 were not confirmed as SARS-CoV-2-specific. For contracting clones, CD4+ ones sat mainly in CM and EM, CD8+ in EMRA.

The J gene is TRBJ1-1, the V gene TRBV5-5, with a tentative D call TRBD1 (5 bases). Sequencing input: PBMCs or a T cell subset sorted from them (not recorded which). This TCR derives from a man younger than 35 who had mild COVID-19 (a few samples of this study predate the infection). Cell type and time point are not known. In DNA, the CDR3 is TGTGCCAGCAGTTATGGCCCGACTGGGGGCACTGAAGCTTTCTTT. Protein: CASSYGPTGGTEAFF.